This record looks at one TCR beta chain sequence and its context. Its antigen is unknown. Over 95% purity was reached by all sorted populations. The data are from a study of beta chain features in type 1 diabetes. J gave up 2 bases and V 6 bases, and 4 bases lay outside the gene matches. Germline CDR1 is MNHNY and CDR2 is SVGAGI (reference sequence). CDR3 length: 14 amino acids. Points from the study as a whole: Naive, central memory and Treg TCRB repertoires appeared more alike in patients than in healthy donors. PCR might show a preference for shorter templates, equally across patients and controls.

What was sequenced were expressed TCRB transcripts, since all of the isolated RNA had been reverse transcribed. Clones were read by immunoSEQ multiplex PCR, and TCRdb kept only the in-frame ones, dropping some. The sample lists tens of thousands of clones; more than 40% were seen once. The sequence derives from a woman under 30 in good health. Sample: central memory CD4+ T cells from blood. The J gene is TRBJ2-7, the V gene TRBV6-6; 10 nucleotides match TRBD2. The CDR3 DNA reads as TGTGCCAGCAGCCCCCTAGCGGGGGCCTACGAGCAGTACTTC. Residues: CASSPLAGAYEQYF.